The source of this TCR beta chain is a study of graft-versus-host responses after intestinal transplantation. On the study more broadly: Those transplanted obtained multivisceral, liver-intestinal, or isolated intestinal grafts. The recipients all started with anti-thymocyte globulin induction and then took tacrolimus and steroids for 3 to 4 years. General study results and limits: Recipient marrow harbored GvH clones, some of which surfaced first in ileum or blood. Peak GvH clone levels in circulation were associated with early post-transplant HvG declines.

TCRdb's table, derived via immunoSEQ multiplex PCR, lists solely in-frame clones and lacks some. This sample has roughly 50,000 clones, with about 90% found just once. This clone ranks as medium-sized. Its antigen remains unknown. Trimming pared 4 bases from V and 3 bases from J, leaving 9 bases between. The CDR3 contains 13 residues. The V gene's germline CDR1 is KGHSY and CDR2 FQNENV. The origin of this receptor is a human patient who received an intestinal transplant, so some T cells may come from the graft donor. The chain has TRBV16 and TRBJ1-2; weak D call: TRBD1 (5 bases). Sequencing used PBMCs, obtained nearly 670 days after intestinal transplant. DNA for the CDR3: TGTGCCAGCAGCCCGGGGACGGACTATGGCTACACCTTC. Its translation: CASSPGTDYGYTF.